This T cell receptor (beta chain) was documented in a study of shared clonotypes between healthy human individuals. Whole-study results and caveats: Having only a few donors restricted how much genetic and exposure-history diversity was captured.

Libraries were prepared by immunoSEQ multiplex PCR; TCRdb keeps only in-frame clonotypes and omits some of them. Of roughly 2.6 million clones listed, 90% to 95% are singletons. As concerns this clone: Its matching antigen is unknown.

The germline V gene has CDR1 GTSNPN and CDR2 SVGIG (reference sequence). Trimming removed 3 bases at V and 6 bases at J, with 17 bases between. This CDR3 contains 14 residues. This receptor was obtained from a man aged 18 to 29 in good health. The rearrangement joins TRBV30 to TRBJ1-1; no definite D call. The specimen was naive CD4+ T cells sorted from blood. Subset of the sample: CD45RA+ positively selected. The CDR3 protein is CAWRLGSSSPEAFF. CDR3 nucleotides: TGTGCCTGGAGGCTGGGCTCCTCTTCTCCTGAAGCTTTCTTT.